A selection of T cell receptor beta chains follows, all from one sample in a study of beta chain features in type 1 diabetes. Sequencing was performed with immunoSEQ multiplex PCR; in TCRdb, only in-frame clones are kept and a portion is missing. The sample lists some 350,000 clones, roughly a tenth occurring once. Sequencing was done on a sample of central memory CD4+ T cells from blood. The receptor set was obtained from a man aged 25-45 years with type 1 diabetes. Each CDR3 is given with its conserved first and last residue. D genes are given only for firm matches. The size field is filled for only some rows; it gives once, few, many or a size class.

J,size,length,D,V,DNA,CDR3
TRBJ2-5,-,15,-,TRBV5-4,TGTGCCAGCAGCTTGGTAGGGACAAAGGTGAAGACCCAGTACTTC,CASSLVGTKVKTQYF
TRBJ2-3,many,14,-,TRBV7-2,TGTGCCAGCATTCCGGATGTCAGCACAGATACGCAGTATTTT,CASIPDVSTDTQYF
TRBJ2-3,-,17,TRBD1,TRBV19,TGTGCCAGTAGTACCCCCTTGACAGGGCCAATCGGAGATACGCAGTATTTT,CASSTPLTGPIGDTQYF
TRBJ2-5,-,15,-,TRBV7-2,TGTGCCAGCAGCTCCCAGGGGCTGCGGCAAGAGACCCAGTACTTC,CASSSQGLRQETQYF
TRBJ2-7,few,13,TRBD1,TRBV6-6,TGTGCCAGCACCACAACAGGGGGCGACGAGCAGTACTTC,CASTTTGGDEQYF
TRBJ2-1,-,17,TRBD2,TRBV15,TGTGCCACCAGCAGAGCTCTGGGGACTAGCGGATACAATGAGCAGTTCTTC,CATSRALGTSGYNEQFF
TRBJ2-3,-,14,TRBD1,TRBV5-1,TGCGCCAGCAGCTCCCGGACAGGGCCAGATACGCAGTATTTT,CASSSRTGPDTQYF
TRBJ2-1,few,16,-,TRBV7-6,TGTGCCAGCAGCTTAGCCGGGGGTTCCCGACCTGGTGAGCAGTTCTTC,CASSLAGGSRPGEQFF
TRBJ2-5,few,14,-,TRBV5-6,TGTGCCACCTTCTCTCAGGGGTACCAAGAGACCCAGTACTTC,CATFSQGYQETQYF
TRBJ2-5,many,15,TRBD1,TRBV7-2,TGTGCCAGCAGCGGAGGACAGGGTATGGGAGAGACCCAGTACTTC,CASSGGQGMGETQYF
TRBJ2-7,-,13,-,TRBV6-5,TGTGCCAGCAGTTCAGGCAGGGACGCGGAGCAGTACTTC,CASSSGRDAEQYF
TRBJ2-2,-,14,-,TRBV18,TGTGCCAGCTCACCTTACGCGAACACCGGGGAGCTGTTTTTT,CASSPYANTGELFF
TRBJ2-3,-,15,TRBD1,TRBV7-2,TGTGCCAGCAGCTCCAGGACAGGGGGCACAGATACGCAGTATTTT,CASSSRTGGTDTQYF
TRBJ2-3,-,15,TRBD2,TRBV27,TGTGCCAGCAGTCCCGCGGGAGCGGGGCCAGATACGCAGTATTTT,CASSPAGAGPDTQYF
TRBJ2-7,-,16,TRBD2,TRBV6-6,TGTGCCAGCAGTTCCCCGACTAGCGGGAGGGCGGGGGAGCAGTACTTC,CASSSPTSGRAGEQYF
TRBJ2-5,-,16,-,TRBV28,TGTGCCAGCAGTTTAATGCAGGGAACAACACAAGAGACCCAGTACTTC,CASSLMQGTTQETQYF
TRBJ2-7,-,15,TRBD2,TRBV29-1,TGCAGCGTTGAAGGGGGAGGGCAGAGTTCCTACGAGCAGTACTTC,CSVEGGGQSSYEQYF
TRBJ1-2,-,13,-,TRBV25-1,TGTGCCAGCAGTGATAACCCGAGCTATGGCTACACCTTC,CASSDNPSYGYTF
TRBJ2-7,few,16,-,TRBV5-6,TGTGCCAGCAGCTTCAGAGGAGCCTTGGGTGACTACGAGCAGTACTTC,CASSFRGALGDYEQYF
TRBJ1-2,many,16,TRBD1,TRBV5-6,TGTGCCAGCAGCGCAGGGCCCTACGGGACAGGCTATGGCTACACCTTC,CASSAGPYGTGYGYTF
TRBJ1-2,-,14,-,TRBV7-2,TGTGCCAGCAGTCGGGTCCTTGGGGAAGGGGGCTACACCTTC,CASSRVLGEGGYTF
TRBJ1-2,few,16,TRBD1,TRBV6-5,TGTGCCAGCAGTTCGCCTTCGGACAGGGGGTTGGACTACTACACCTTC,CASSSPSDRGLDYYTF
TRBJ1-5,few,14,-,TRBV28,TGTGCCAGCAGCTGGGACCTTGGAAATCAGCCCCAGCATTTT,CASSWDLGNQPQHF
TRBJ2-5,few,15,-,TRBV28,TGTGCCAGCACCCTTCGCTTGGCGGCAAGAGAGACCCAGTACTTC,CASTLRLAARETQYF
TRBJ1-2,-,18,TRBD1,TRBV19,TGTGCCAGTAGTATAGTGGGACGGACAGGGCCATCTAACTATGGCTACACCTTC,CASSIVGRTGPSNYGYTF
TRBJ2-5,few,17,-,TRBV5-1,TGCGCCAGCAGCCTTTGGGGAGGAACTGGATCCCAAGAGACCCAGTACTTC,CASSLWGGTGSQETQYF
TRBJ1-5,-,13,-,TRBV7-2,TGTGCCAGCAGCTTAGTTGGCGGACAGCCCCAGCATTTT,CASSLVGGQPQHF
TRBJ1-1,few,14,TRBD1,TRBV2,TGTGCCAGCAGTCGGGACAGGGAGGACACTGAAGCTTTCTTT,CASSRDREDTEAFF
TRBJ1-4,-,15,-,TRBV7-3,TGTGCCAGCAGCTTAAATGGGGGGACCCTTGAAAAACTGTTTTTT,CASSLNGGTLEKLFF
TRBJ1-2,-,15,-,TRBV6-5,TGTGCCAGCAGGCAACAGAGCTCTCAGGCCTATGGCTACACCTTC,CASRQQSSQAYGYTF
TRBJ2-3,-,14,-,TRBV6-6,TGTGCCAGCAGTTCGACCACAGGGACGGATACGCAGTATTTT,CASSSTTGTDTQYF
TRBJ2-3,-,15,-,TRBV11-3,TGTGCCAGCAGCTTTGGTTCGGTTGGAAAGGATACGCAGTATTTT,CASSFGSVGKDTQYF
TRBJ2-3,few,16,TRBD1,TRBV10-2,TGCGCCAGCAGTGAGCAAGGGGGCGGAATCACAGATACGCAGTATTTT,CASSEQGGGITDTQYF
TRBJ2-5,-,20,-,TRBV9,TGTGCCAGCAGCGTAAACCCCCCCTCCCAATTAACAGGAGGGCGGGAGACCCAGTACTTC,CASSVNPPSQLTGGRETQYF
TRBJ2-1,-,13,-,TRBV10-1,TGCGCCAGCAGTGCGGGACGGTTTGGGGAGCAGTTCTTC,CASSAGRFGEQFF
TRBJ2-3,-,15,-,TRBV19,TGTGCCAGTAGACTACCGGGGACTCGCACAGATACGCAGTATTTT,CASRLPGTRTDTQYF
TRBJ2-7,many,13,-,TRBV7-9,TGTGCCAGCAGCCCTTCAAGGGCCTACGAGCAGTACTTC,CASSPSRAYEQYF
TRBJ2-3,-,17,TRBD2,TRBV7-2,TGTGCCAGCAGCCGATCTTCGGGACTAGCGGGAGCTGATACGCAGTATTTT,CASSRSSGLAGADTQYF
TRBJ1-6,-,14,TRBD1,TRBV4-1,TGCGCCAGCAGCCGCGGACAGGGAGGTTCACCCCTCCACTTT,CASSRGQGGSPLHF
TRBJ1-4,-,17,TRBD1,TRBV4-2,TGTGCCAGCAGCCAGGGACCGGACAGGGGCGAGGGCGAAAAACTGTTTTTT,CASSQGPDRGEGEKLFF
TRBJ1-1,-,14,-,TRBV4-1,TGCGCCAGCAGCCAAGGTCCCGCGGACACTGAAGCTTTCTTT,CASSQGPADTEAFF